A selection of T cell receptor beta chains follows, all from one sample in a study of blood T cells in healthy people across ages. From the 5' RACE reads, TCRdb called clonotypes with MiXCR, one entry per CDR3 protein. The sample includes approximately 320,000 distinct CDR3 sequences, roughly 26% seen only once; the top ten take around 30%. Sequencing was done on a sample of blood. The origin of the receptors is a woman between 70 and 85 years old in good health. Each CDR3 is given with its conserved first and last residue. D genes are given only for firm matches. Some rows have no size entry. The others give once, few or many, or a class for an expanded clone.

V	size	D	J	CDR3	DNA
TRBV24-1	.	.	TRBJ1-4	CATSDSRPATNEKLFF	TGTGCCACCAGTGATTCCAGACCGGCAACTAATGAAAAACTGTTTTTT
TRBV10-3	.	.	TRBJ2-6	CAISETDASRRANGLTF	TGTGCCATCAGTGAGACGGACGCTAGTAGAAGGGCCAACGGCCTGACTTTC
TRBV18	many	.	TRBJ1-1	CASSPGNTEAFF	TGTGCCAGCAGTCCGGGGAACACTGAAGCTTTCTTT
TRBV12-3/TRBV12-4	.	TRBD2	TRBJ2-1	CASSLAGGDEQFF	TGTGCCAGCAGCCTAGCGGGGGGCGATGAGCAGTTCTTC
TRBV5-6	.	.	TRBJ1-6	CASSLSDRNNSPLHF	TGTGCCAGCAGCTTATCCGACAGAAATAATTCACCCCTCCACTTT
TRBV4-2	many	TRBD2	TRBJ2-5	CASSKTSGSGGQETQYF	TGTGCCAGCAGCAAGACTAGCGGGAGTGGGGGGCAAGAGACCCAGTACTTC
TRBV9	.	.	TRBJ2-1	CASSVEHNEQFF	TGTGCCAGCAGCGTCGAGCACAATGAGCAGTTCTTC
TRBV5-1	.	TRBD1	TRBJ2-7	CASSSLQGAGYEQYF	TGCGCCAGCAGCTCCCTACAGGGGGCAGGTTACGAGCAGTACTTC
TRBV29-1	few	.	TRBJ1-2	CSGYTGYGYTF	TGCAGCGGGTATACAGGCTATGGCTACACCTTC
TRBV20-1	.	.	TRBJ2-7	CSATDAPLYEQYF	TGCAGTGCTACAGACGCCCCTCTCTACGAGCAGTACTTC
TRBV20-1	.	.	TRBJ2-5	CSAKKETQCF	TGCAGTGCTAAGAAAGAGACCCAGTGCTTC
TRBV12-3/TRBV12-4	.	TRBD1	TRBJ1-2	CASSRDRVYGYTF	TGTGCCAGCAGTAGGGACAGGGTCTATGGCTACACCTTC
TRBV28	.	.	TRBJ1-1	CASSFVFGRRTEAFF	TGTGCCAGCAGTTTTGTTTTCGGGCGAAGGACTGAAGCTTTCTTT
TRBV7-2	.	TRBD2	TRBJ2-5	CASSSGGVGETQYF	TGTGCCAGCTCTAGCGGGGGCGTTGGAGAGACCCAGTACTTC
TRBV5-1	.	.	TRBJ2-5	CASSLAEVVLAGSGETQYF	TGCGCCAGCAGCTTGGCCGAGGTGGTTTTGGCGGGGTCCGGGGAGACCCAGTACTTC
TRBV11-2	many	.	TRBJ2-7	CASSLAPYEQYF	TGTGCCAGCAGTTTGGCTCCCTACGAGCAGTACTTC
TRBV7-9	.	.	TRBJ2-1	CASSFGGRRYNEQFF	TGTGCCAGCAGCTTTGGAGGGAGGAGGTACAATGAGCAGTTCTTC